The 26 T cell receptor beta chains below come from one sample, sequenced in a study of OX40 agonist ivuxolimab in advanced cancers. Sequenced by immunoSEQ multiplex PCR; TCRdb stores in-frame clones only, minus some. The sample comprises around 70,000 clones, roughly 85% of which are singletons, and more than 6.5% rests with the top ten. The input for sequencing was CD4+ or CD8+ T cells sorted from blood, taken in a trial of the OX40 agonist ivuxolimab. All receptors come from an adult with an advanced solid tumor such as melanoma, head and neck, liver or kidney cancer.

This clone appeared a single time. The chain is built from TRBV2 and TRBJ1-2, with no clear D. Germline assignment: CDR1 SNHLY and CDR2 FYNNEI. Trimming took 5 bases from V and 6 from J, leaving 10 bases between them. The length of the CDR3 is 12 residues. The CDR3 DNA reads TGTGCCAGCAGTTCCCGGACCAATGGCTACACCTTC. Amino acid sequence: CASSSRTNGYTF.

The gene calls are TRBV2 and TRBJ2-4, with TRBD2 as a possible D gene (6 bases). The CDR3 spans 15 residues. Trimming took 1 base from V and 8 from J, leaving 15 bases between them. CDR1 is SNHLY, CDR2 FYNNEI, per germline. For the CDR3, the DNA is TGTGCCAGCAGTGAAGTCACGGGGGTTTTGGACATTCAGTACTTC. This sequence encodes CASSEVTGVLDIQYF.

V gene TRBV6-1 combines with J gene TRBJ1-4; D gene uncertain. Germline CDR1 MNHNS, CDR2 SASEGT. CDR3 length: 14 amino acids. V was clipped by 5 bases and J by 0 bases, with 7 bases between them. The DNA of the CDR3 is TGTGCCAGCAGTCAGTCTGCAACTAATGAAAAACTGTTTTTT. Its protein product is CASSQSATNEKLFF.

This rearrangement joins TRBV18 to TRBJ1-1; 7 nucleotides line up with TRBD1. The junction had 13 bases not matched to a gene; V was cut back by 4 bases and J by 2 bases. There are 17 residues in the CDR3. Germline V gene data show CDR1 as KGHSH and CDR2 as LQKENI. This CDR3 reads CASSRSQTGRRNTEAFF. As DNA, the CDR3 is TGTGCCAGCTCACGGAGTCAGACAGGGAGGCGAAACACTGAAGCTTTCTTT.

The chain has TRBV7-9 and TRBJ2-4; D uncertain. Between the trimmed V and J ends, which lost 5 bases and 4 bases, there was a span of 15 bases. This CDR3 region has 15 residues. Germline V lookup: CDR1 SEHNR, CDR2 FQNEAQ (reference sequence). CDR3 loop: CASSPPDQSKNIQYF. The CDR3 DNA sequence: TGTGCCAGCAGCCCGCCCGACCAGTCTAAAAACATTCAGTACTTC.

This sequence joins TRBV6-5 and TRBJ2-7; D uncertain. This CDR3 is built from 13 residues. The germline V gene has CDR1 MNHEY and CDR2 SVGAGI. The germline V and J ends were trimmed by 6 bases and 2 bases, with 11 bases remaining between them. CDR3 sequence: CASSPRGAYEQYF. CDR3 DNA sequence: TGTGCCAGCAGCCCCCGTGGTGCCTACGAGCAGTACTTC.

V is TRBV7-2 and J is TRBJ2-5; 13 nucleotides agree with TRBD2. CDR1 is SGHTA and CDR2 is FQGNSA in the germline V gene. With V trimmed by 5 bases and J by 1 base, 4 bases remained unmatched. This CDR3 spans 16 amino acids. CDR3 sequence: CASSRGLAGIQETQYF. The CDR3 DNA sequence: TGTGCCAGCAGCCGGGGACTAGCGGGGATCCAAGAGACCCAGTACTTC.

The chain combines TRBV2 with TRBJ2-3, with D hard to call. Germline loops: CDR1 SNHLY, CDR2 FYNNEI. Trimming took off 8 bases at V and 0 bases at J, with 3 bases between the two ends. The CDR3 length is 11 residues. This chain's CDR3 is CASASTDTQYF. CDR3 DNA: TGTGCCAGCGCTAGCACAGATACGCAGTATTTT.

The rearrangement links TRBV5-6 to TRBJ1-5, with 10 nucleotides matching TRBD1. V was clipped by 3 bases and J by 3 bases; unmatched bases: 6. CDR1 is SGHDT and CDR2 is YYEEEE in the germline V gene. The CDR3 has 16 amino acids. CDR3 protein: CASSSRDRGANQPQHF. The CDR3 DNA follows: TGTGCCAGCAGCTCCCGGGACAGGGGAGCCAATCAGCCCCAGCATTTT.

This clone was seen just once. The genes are TRBV2 and TRBJ1-1; the D is unclear. Between the trimmed V and J ends, which lost 7 bases and 2 bases, there was a span of 11 bases. CDR1 is SNHLY, CDR2 FYNNEI, per germline. The CDR3 length is 13 residues. As DNA, the CDR3 is TGTGCCAGCAATAGGGAAACTAACACTGAAGCTTTCTTT. Its protein product is CASNRETNTEAFF.

The chain joins TRBV7-2 to TRBJ2-2, with no clear D. The CDR3 is made up of 14 amino acids. V gave up 4 bases and J gave up 7 bases, with 13 bases separating them. The germline gives CDR1 SGHTA, CDR2 FQGNSA. The CDR3 DNA follows: TGTGCCAGCAGCTCCCAGTGGGGATTCGGGGAGCTGTTTTTT. This codes for CASSSQWGFGELFF.

The chain combines TRBV4-1 with TRBJ2-2, with unresolved D. The germline V and J ends were trimmed by 4 bases and 1 base, with 7 bases remaining between them. The V gene's germline CDR1 is MGHRA and CDR2 YSYEKL. The length of the CDR3 is 14 residues. Here the CDR3 DNA reads TGCGCCAGCAGCCCGCAGCAGAACACCGGGGAGCTGTTTTTT. It specifies CASSPQQNTGELFF.

This chain uses TRBV28 with TRBJ2-1, with 9 bases lining up with TRBD2. Germline loops: CDR1 MDHEN, CDR2 SYDVKM. The V segment lost 9 bases and the J segment 4 bases; nucleotides outside the gene matches: 1. The CDR3 is made up of 12 amino acids. For the CDR3, the DNA is TGTGCCAGTAGCGGGAGTTACAATGAGCAGTTCTTC. It codes for CASSGSYNEQFF.

The V call is TRBV6-6, the J call TRBJ2-1, with D perhaps TRBD1 (6 bases). Trimming pared 2 bases from V and 1 base from J, leaving 9 bases between. Looked up from germline, CDR1 is MNHNY and CDR2 is SVGAGI (reference sequence). The CDR3 extends over 15 amino acids. This CDR3 is CASSYLTGSYNEQFF. CDR3 DNA sequence: TGTGCCAGCAGTTACCTGACAGGTTCCTACAATGAGCAGTTCTTC.

The V call is TRBV30, the J call TRBJ1-1, with D unclear. CDR3 length: 13 residues. Germline V gene sequence: CDR1 GTSNPN, CDR2 SVGIG (reference sequence). Trimming stripped 8 bases from V and 2 bases from J, with 15 bases between. CDR3 sequence: CARSRKSNTEAFF. The CDR3 nucleotides are TGTGCCCGGTCAAGGAAAAGCAACACTGAAGCTTTCTTT.

The chain recombines TRBV7-7 with TRBJ2-3; the match to TRBD2 covers 8 bases. The CDR3 length is 14 residues. CDR1 and CDR2 (germline): SSHAT, FNYEAQ (reference sequence). Losses at the gene ends were 5 bases for V and 1 base for J; bases not matched to a gene: 2. The CDR3 DNA reads as TGTGCCAGCAGCCGTAGCGGGGGCACAGATACGCAGTATTTT. Amino acids: CASSRSGGTDTQYF.

The V and J genes are TRBV7-3 and TRBJ2-3; tentative D call: TRBD2 (5 bases). The CDR3 extends over 16 amino acids. Germline assignment: CDR1 SGHTA and CDR2 FQGTGA. Trimming took off 4 bases at V and 1 base at J, with 15 bases between the two ends. The CDR3 loop is CASSSLGGGGTDTQYF. The CDR3 DNA follows: TGTGCCAGCAGCTCACTCGGCGGAGGAGGCACAGATACGCAGTATTTT.

The chain combines TRBV6-1 with TRBJ2-1; the match to TRBD2 covers 7 bases. The CDR3 covers 16 residues. Looked up from germline, CDR1 is MNHNS and CDR2 is SASEGT. V trimming: 5 bases; J trimming: 0 bases; junction bases outside the gene matches: 7. In DNA, the CDR3 is TGTGCCAGCAGTAAAGGGAGCGGGACCTCCTACAATGAGCAGTTCTTC. This encodes CASSKGSGTSYNEQFF.

This chain uses TRBV29-1 with TRBJ2-5, with D possibly TRBD1 on 5 matching bases. Germline lookup yields CDR1 SQVTM and CDR2 ANQGSEA. Deletions cut 2 bases from V and 6 bases from J, with 10 bases between. The CDR3 contains 12 residues. The CDR3 bases are TGCAGCGTTGAAAGGGGTGAAAAGACCCAGTACTTC. Residues: CSVERGEKTQYF. Drawing the rest from reference TRBV29-1 and TRBJ2-5, the complete variable domain is SAVISQKPSRDICQRGTSLTIQCQVDSQVTMMFWYRQQPGQSLTLIATANQGSEATYESGFVIDKFPISRPNLTFSTLTVSNMSPEDSSIYLCSVERGEKTQYFGPGTRLLVL.

In its sample, this clone was seen a few times. The chain recombines TRBV6-5 with TRBJ1-3; the D gene is possibly TRBD1 (5 bases). The germline V and J ends were trimmed by 5 bases and 4 bases, with 12 bases remaining between them. From germline, CDR1 is MNHEY and CDR2 SVGAGI. This CDR3 contains 14 residues. CDR3 sequence: CASSPSGPGNTIYF. The DNA for the CDR3 is TGTGCCAGCAGTCCATCAGGGCCCGGAAACACCATATATTTT.

The chain has TRBV6-1 and TRBJ2-3, with TRBD1 matching over 7 bases. V shed 3 bases and J 4 bases; nucleotides not matched to a gene: 7. Germline V gene sequence: CDR1 MNHNS, CDR2 SASEGT. This CDR3 has 15 amino acids. This CDR3 is CASSEDPGGPDTQYF. CDR3 in DNA: TGTGCCAGCAGTGAGGATCCAGGGGGACCAGATACGCAGTATTTT.

The genes are TRBV2 and TRBJ2-3, with TRBD2 matching over 13 bases. CDR3 length: 14 residues. Germline lookup yields CDR1 SNHLY and CDR2 FYNNEI. V lost 6 bases, J lost 6 bases, and 3 bases stayed unmatched. Here the CDR3 reads CASSTSGGADTQYF. For the CDR3, the DNA is TGTGCCAGCAGCACTAGCGGGGGGGCTGATACGCAGTATTTT.

The chain employs TRBV9 and TRBJ2-2, with D perhaps assigned TRBD1 or TRBD2 (5 bases each). The V end lost 4 bases, the J end lost 2 bases, and 12 bases lay between the germline ends. Germline V gene lookup returns CDR1 SGDLS and CDR2 YYNGEE. CDR3 length equals 15 residues. In DNA form, the CDR3 reads TGTGCCAGCAGCACTGGGACCACTAACACCGGGGAGCTGTTTTTT. Its translation: CASSTGTTNTGELFF. The entire variable domain, with the rest obtained from reference TRBV9 and TRBJ2-2, is as follows: DSGVTQTPKHLITATGQRVTLRCSPRSGDLSVYWYQQSLDQGLQFLIQYYNGEERAKGNILERFSAQQFPDLHSELNLSSLELGDSALYFCASSTGTTNTGELFFGEGSRLTVL.

The chain employs TRBV4-3 and TRBJ2-1; 7 bases match TRBD1. V trimming: 0 bases; J trimming: 5 bases; junction bases outside the gene matches: 7. Germline assignment: CDR1 LGHNA and CDR2 YSLEER. The CDR3 extends over 16 amino acids. This CDR3 reads CASSQDVGQVNNEQFF. In nucleotides, the CDR3 is TGCGCCAGCAGCCAAGATGTAGGACAGGTTAACAATGAGCAGTTCTTC.

The gene calls are TRBV5-4 and TRBJ1-2; 8 bases align to TRBD1. The CDR3 loop spans 15 amino acids. Germline assignment: CDR1 SGHNT and CDR2 YYREEE (reference sequence). Trimming at V came to 3 bases and at J to 4 bases, leaving 8 bases not matched to a gene. CDR3 region: CASSSLGTGGYGYTF. CDR3 bases: TGTGCCAGCAGCTCCCTTGGGACAGGAGGCTATGGCTACACCTTC.

The rearrangement joins TRBV7-9 to TRBJ2-3; D gene uncertain. Trimming removed 1 base at V and 6 bases at J, with 5 bases between. The germline V gene encodes CDR1 SEHNR and CDR2 FQNEAQ (reference sequence). The CDR3 is 12 amino acids. The CDR3 DNA reads TGTGCCAGCAGCTTAGGACGGGATACGCAGTATTTT. Amino acid sequence: CASSLGRDTQYF.